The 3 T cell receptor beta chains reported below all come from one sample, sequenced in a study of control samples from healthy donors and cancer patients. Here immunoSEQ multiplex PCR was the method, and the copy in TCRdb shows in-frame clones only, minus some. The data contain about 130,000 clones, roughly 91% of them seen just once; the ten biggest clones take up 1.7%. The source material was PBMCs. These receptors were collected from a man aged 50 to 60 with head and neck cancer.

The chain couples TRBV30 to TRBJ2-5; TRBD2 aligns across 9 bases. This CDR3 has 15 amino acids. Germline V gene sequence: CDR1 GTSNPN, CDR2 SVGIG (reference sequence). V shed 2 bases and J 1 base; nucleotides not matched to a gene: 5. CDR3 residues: CAWSQTSGLQETQYF. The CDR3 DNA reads TGTGCCTGGAGTCAGACTAGCGGCCTCCAAGAGACCCAGTACTTC.

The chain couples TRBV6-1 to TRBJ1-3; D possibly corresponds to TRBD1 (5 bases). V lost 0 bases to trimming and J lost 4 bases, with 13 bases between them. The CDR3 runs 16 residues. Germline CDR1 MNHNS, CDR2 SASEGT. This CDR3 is CASSEAGTLQGNTIYF. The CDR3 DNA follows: TGTGCCAGCAGTGAAGCGGGGACCCTACAGGGAAACACCATATATTTT.

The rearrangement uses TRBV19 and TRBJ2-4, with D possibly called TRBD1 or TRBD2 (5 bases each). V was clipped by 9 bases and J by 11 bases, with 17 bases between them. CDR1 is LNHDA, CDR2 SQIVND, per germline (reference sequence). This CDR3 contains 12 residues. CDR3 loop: CASLGRRDVQYF. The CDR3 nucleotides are TGTGCCAGCCTGGGACGTCGGGATGTTCAGTACTTC.